This TCR beta chain comes out of a study of post-analysis software for immune sequencing data. The overall study: Included courses were relapsing-remitting and secondary progressive multiple sclerosis; progressive-relapsing multiple sclerosis was also included.

This clonotype was found a few times. Its antigen remains unidentified. Tagging with unique molecular identifiers was a feature of the TCR beta cDNA libraries. TCRdb analysed the PCR reads with MiXCR anew, one entry per CDR3 protein. The sample lists 700,000 to 900,000 distinct CDR3 sequences; roughly 46% were seen once. The study, taken as a whole, reports: TRBV5-6, TRBV5-1 and TRBV20-1 were among several TRBV segments more frequent in patients than controls. The study found significantly lower normalized Chao1 diversity in multiple sclerosis patients than in controls. Samples prepared in the same batch strongly co-clustered by F measure.

Between the trimmed V and J ends, which lost 3 bases and 7 bases, there was a span of 10 bases. This CDR3 comprises 12 residues. The germline V gene has CDR1 SGHKS and CDR2 YYEKEE (reference sequence). V and J are TRBV5-5 and TRBJ2-5; maybe TRBD2 (5 bases). The material sequenced was blood. The clonotype was recovered from a girl under 18 with multiple sclerosis. The CDR3 protein is CASSSWTGTQYF. CDR3 bases: TGTGCCAGCAGCTCCTGGACTGGGACCCAGTACTTC.